The clone carrying this T cell receptor (beta chain) was picked up a small number of times. What it binds is unknown. This specimen comes from a study of tumor-infiltrating lymphocytes in localized non-small cell lung cancer. Overall study results and limits: Not all patients were TCR sequenced, owing to tissue quantity. Tumor T-cell fraction was not associated with recurrence-free survival. T-cell fraction did not differ between immunotypes IM1 and IM2.

Some clones are missing from TCRdb's copy, which holds only in-frame ones; the method was immunoSEQ multiplex PCR. Of about 15,000 clones in the sample, over 55% were seen once. The CDR3 covers 12 residues. Trimming left V 5 bases short and J 7 bases short, with 8 bases between. The germline V gene encodes CDR1 LNHDA and CDR2 SQIVND (reference sequence). The sequence derives from a human donor with non-small cell lung cancer. The chain employs TRBV19 and TRBJ2-2, with unresolved D. The source material was lung tumor tissue. The CDR3, as DNA: TGTGCCAGTAGTCTACGTGGCGGGGAGCTGTTTTTT. It is translated as CASSLRGGELFF.